The source of this TCR beta chain is a study of T-cell reconstitution after alpha-beta-depleted transplantation in children. Study-wide results and limits: After transplant, high TCRbeta diversity at day 60 in some patients arose from surviving recipient T cells and thymic progenitors.

Preparing the TCRbeta library involved the use of unique molecular identifiers. TCRdb called the PCR reads again in MiXCR, with one record for every CDR3 protein. The sample carries approximately 800,000 distinct CDR3 sequences, around 15% recorded once. In the case of this clonotype: Antigen specificity is unknown.

The TCR sequence derives from a male patient aged 10 to 17 who had a stem cell transplant for acute lymphoblastic leukemia, so the T cells may come from the graft donor. The material sequenced was PBMCs, mostly from graft donor cells, taken 360 days after TCRalphabeta/CD19-depleted stem cell transplant.

The CDR3 protein is CSASYGSYEQYF. CDR3 coding DNA: TGCAGTGCTTCCTACGGGTCCTACGAGCAGTACTTC. The V gene is TRBV20-1, the J gene TRBJ2-7; D is ambiguous. This CDR3 contains 12 residues. CDR1 is DFQATT and CDR2 is SNEGSKA in the germline V gene (reference sequence). V shed 5 bases and J shed 1 base, with 9 bases lying between them.